The T cell receptor (beta chain) under discussion was sequenced for a study of cytomegalovirus exposure and HLA in healthy donors. Study information: As an earlier analysis found, about 190 million T cells yielded about 120 million unique TCR beta sequences. Findings and caveats of the study: Rare sequences made up most TCRs, while some public TCRs were found in many donors.

The PCR was carried out with 60 Vbeta primers and 13 Jbeta primers. Only in-frame clones appear in the TCRdb table, and some are missing; sequencing was by immunoSEQ multiplex PCR. The sample has approximately 140,000 clones, around 66% seen once; the top ten hold 5.5% to 7%. V gave up 4 bases and J gave up 1 base, with 17 bases separating them. The CDR3 consists of 17 residues. CDR1 and CDR2 from the germline V gene are SGHRS and YFSETQ. This clone was seen just once. No antigen is known for it. Sample: PBMCs. The clonotype originates from a woman between 55 and 75 years old in good health and CMV-seronegative. This chain connects TRBV5-1 to TRBJ2-2; perhaps TRBD2 as D (7 bases). CDR3 DNA sequence: TGCGCCAGCAGCGCACGCTCGGGGGGCAGGAACACCGGGGAGCTGTTTTTT. This translates into CASSARSGGRNTGELFF.